This T cell receptor beta chain comes out of a study of blood T cell repertoires in COVID-19. For the study at large: In each case, the material was cDNA or gDNA derived from T cells, B-cell-depleted T cells, or PBMCs.

V lost 6 bases and J lost 8, with 5 bases in between. The CDR3 has 11 residues. Germline V lookup: CDR1 MNHEY, CDR2 SVGAGI. Sequencing was performed with immunoSEQ multiplex PCR; in TCRdb, only in-frame clones are kept and a portion is missing. The repertoire holds several thousand clones, roughly nine tenths seen once, with roughly 18% in the top ten. This TCR was sampled from a human donor in a cohort sampled during active COVID-19. Sequences were obtained from peripheral blood. This chain links TRBV6-5 with TRBJ1-6; no firm D call. The CDR3 loop is CASRSDSPLHF. The CDR3 DNA is TGTGCCAGCAGGTCAGATTCACCCCTCCACTTT.